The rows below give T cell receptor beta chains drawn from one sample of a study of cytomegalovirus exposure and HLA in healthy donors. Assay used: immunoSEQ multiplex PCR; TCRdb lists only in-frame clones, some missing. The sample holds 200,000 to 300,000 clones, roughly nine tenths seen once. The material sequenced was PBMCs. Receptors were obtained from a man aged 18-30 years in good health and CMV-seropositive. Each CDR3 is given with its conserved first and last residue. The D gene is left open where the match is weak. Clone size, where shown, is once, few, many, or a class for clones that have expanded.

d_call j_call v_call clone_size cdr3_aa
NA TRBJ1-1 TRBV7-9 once CASSLVDGGTEAFF
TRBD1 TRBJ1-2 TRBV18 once CASSTGTGDGYTF
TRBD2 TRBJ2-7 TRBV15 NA CATSRDFVGGFSYEQYF
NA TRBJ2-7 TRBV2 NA CASSARDLGEQYF
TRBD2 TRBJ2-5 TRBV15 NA CATSTGTSQETQYF
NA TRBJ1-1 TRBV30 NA CAWSDARGTEAFF
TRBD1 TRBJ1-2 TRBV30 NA CAWSQGGGYTF
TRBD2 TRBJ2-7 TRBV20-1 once CSARDYYEQYF
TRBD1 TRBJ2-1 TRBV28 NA CASSTGTGFYNEQFF
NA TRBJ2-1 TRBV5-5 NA CASSRREKGLDYNEQFF
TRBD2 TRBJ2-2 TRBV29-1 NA CSVTGTSAPGELFF
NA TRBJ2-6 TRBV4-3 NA CASSQEGRTGANVLTF
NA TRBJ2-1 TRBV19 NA CASSIRQAGNDQFF
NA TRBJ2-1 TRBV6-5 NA CASSYGYEQFF
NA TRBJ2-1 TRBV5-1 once CASSQARTVDDEQFF
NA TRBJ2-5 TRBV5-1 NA CASSSGDGTPQETQYF
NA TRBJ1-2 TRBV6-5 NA CASSYQASNYGYTF
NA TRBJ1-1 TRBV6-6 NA CASTKRVDTEAFF
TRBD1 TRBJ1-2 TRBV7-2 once CASSSGTGGRGYTF
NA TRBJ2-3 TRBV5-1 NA CASSLWDTTSTDTQYF
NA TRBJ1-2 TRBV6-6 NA CASSPGARAYGYTF
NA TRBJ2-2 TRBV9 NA CASSATRGGTGELFF
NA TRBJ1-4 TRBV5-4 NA CASSFGKTNEKLFF
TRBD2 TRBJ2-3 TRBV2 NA CASSPTSDLGHTQYF
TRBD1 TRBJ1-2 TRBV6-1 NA CASSEPGQGYYGYTF
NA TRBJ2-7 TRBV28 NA CASTESVSYEQYF
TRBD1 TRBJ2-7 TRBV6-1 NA CASLWDRGRDEQYF
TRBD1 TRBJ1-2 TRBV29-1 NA CSVVVTGAYGYTF
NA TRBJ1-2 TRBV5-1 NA CASSLGGNAIGYTF
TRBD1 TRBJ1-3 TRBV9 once CASSPRGLGGNTIYF
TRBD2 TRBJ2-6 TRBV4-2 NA CASSQDRWDAGGPGANVLTF
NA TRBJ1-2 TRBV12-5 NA CASGLVLGDEGYTF
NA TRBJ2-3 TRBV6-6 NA CASSYSPGVTTDTQYF
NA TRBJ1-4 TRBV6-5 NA CASSYSIRRTNEKLFF
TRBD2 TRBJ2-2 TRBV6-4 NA CASSEREGATGELFF
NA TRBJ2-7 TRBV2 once CASSPPPSVTYEQYF
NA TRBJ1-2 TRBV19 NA CASSIDGAGGLSVYGYTF
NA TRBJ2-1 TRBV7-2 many CASSLAGPAQQFF
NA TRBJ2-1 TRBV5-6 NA CASSFGEQINEQFF
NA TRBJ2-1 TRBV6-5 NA CASSYSADDTEQFF
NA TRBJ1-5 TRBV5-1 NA CASSLAGPNSNQPQHF
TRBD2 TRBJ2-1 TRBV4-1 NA CASSQQLAGGPGGEQFF
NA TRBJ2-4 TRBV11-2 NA CASSLISGAKNIQYF
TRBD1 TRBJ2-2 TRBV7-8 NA CASSLGGANTGELFF
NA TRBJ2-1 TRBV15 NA CATSDGAHNEQFF
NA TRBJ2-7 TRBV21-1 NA CANVRTFYEQYF
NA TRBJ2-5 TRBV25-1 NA CASSSALSGQGEETQYF
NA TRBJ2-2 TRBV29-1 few CSVDPLPVAGLDWSGSTGELFF
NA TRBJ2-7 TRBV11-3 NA CASSFGGNYEQYF
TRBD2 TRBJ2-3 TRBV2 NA CASSVGKASGRDTQYF
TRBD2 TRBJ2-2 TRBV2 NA CASSELAGPTGELFF
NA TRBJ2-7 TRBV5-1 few CASSYGPTETRYEQYF
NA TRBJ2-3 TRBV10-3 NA CAISESVRGSLPSTDTQYF
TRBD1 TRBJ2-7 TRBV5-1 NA CASSLLPGQGHEQYF
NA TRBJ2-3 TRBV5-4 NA CASSLEGVADTQYF
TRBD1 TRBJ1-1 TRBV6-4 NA CASSEADRGSAEAFF
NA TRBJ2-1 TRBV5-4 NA CASAGSGSSYNEQFF
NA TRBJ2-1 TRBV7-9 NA CASLGIYEQFF